What follows are 5 T cell receptor beta chains derived from one specimen sequenced in a study of T cells after yellow fever vaccination (dated by TCRdb to about 2019). Library construction relied on 5' RACE. Data came from an Illumina HiSeq 2500. The public reads were reanalyzed by TCRdb: fastp trimming at Q25, MiXCR alignment, in-frame beta chains only. One record per CDR3 amino acid sequence lists the most common genes and DNA. Recorded for this sample are about 69,000 distinct CDR3 sequences; approximately 6.2% of them occurred a single time. The ten largest clones represent under 2.5% of the sample. What the treatment or condition label conveys for this sample: live attenuated yellow fever vaccine strain. The sample consisted of CD4+ T cells sorted from PBMCs, taken around 15 days after the first yellow fever vaccination. These receptors were collected from a man aged 18 to 29 who received the YFV17D yellow fever vaccine.

This clonotype showed up many times. The chain combines TRBV7-9 with TRBJ2-2; 7 bases agree with TRBD1. J gave up 5 bases and V 10 bases, and 7 bases lay outside the gene matches. CDR1 and CDR2 (germline): SEHNR, FQNEAQ (reference sequence). The CDR3 is 13 residues long. CDR3 in DNA: TGTGCCACGGGCCCACAGGGGACCGGGGAGCTGTTTTTT. It codes for CATGPQGTGELFF.

This clonotype was counted ten times or more. J is TRBJ2-1 and V is TRBV21-1; the tabulated D call, TRBD1, remains unverified against the DNA. TRBV21-1 is a known pseudogene. CDR3 length equals 13 residues. CDR3 sequence: CARGIGLTLGQFF. The CDR3 bases are TGTGCCAGGGGGATAGGGCTAACCCTAGGGCAGTTCTTC.

This clonotype was seen ten or more times. The rearrangement links TRBV7-2 to TRBJ2-3; 7 nucleotides agree with TRBD2. There are 16 residues in the CDR3. V shed 5 bases and J 6 bases; nucleotides not matched to a gene: 14. CDR1 is SGHTA, CDR2 FQGNSA, per germline. CDR3 bases: TGTGCCAGCAGCCCGGGGCTGGCTAGCGGACCCGATACGCAGTATTTT. Its translation is CASSPGLASGPDTQYF.

This chain links TRBV11-2 with TRBJ2-1; 8 nucleotides line up with TRBD2. The CDR3 sequence is 15 residues long. V shed 1 base and J 3 bases; nucleotides not matched to a gene: 2. CDR1 and CDR2 from the germline V gene are SGHAT and FQNNGV. The CDR3 DNA sequence: TGTGCCAGCAGCTTAGGGGGGACTAGCTACAATGAGCAGTTCTTC. It specifies CASSLGGTSYNEQFF.

At least ten counts were recorded for this clonotype. The rearrangement links TRBV20-1 to TRBJ2-7; D perhaps matches TRBD2 (6 bases). The CDR3 runs to 15 residues. V dropped 6 bases and J dropped 0 bases, with 18 bases sitting between them. Germline lookup yields CDR1 DFQATT and CDR2 SNEGSKA (reference sequence). The CDR3 coding sequence is TGCAGTGCCAGAAGCGGGCGGACCCTCTCCTACGAGCAGTACGTC. Its translation is CSARSGRTLSYEQYV.